This is a list of T cell receptor beta chains from one sample in a study of CD8 T cells in ankylosing spondylitis. From the 5' RACE reads, TCRdb called clonotypes with MiXCR, one entry per CDR3 protein. The sample lists around 150,000 distinct CDR3 sequences, around 43% seen once, with approximately 14% in the top ten. The sample was synovial fluid, either unsorted or a sorted T cell fraction (not recorded which). These receptors originate from a male donor with ankylosing spondylitis. Both conserved end residues are part of each CDR3. Fields, in order: V gene, clone size, J gene, D gene, CDR3 protein, CDR3 DNA. D genes are given only for firm matches. Size is stated for part of the rows, as once, few or many counts, or as a class when the clone is expanded.

>TRBV7-9|few|TRBJ1-1|-
CASSLTYSNEAFF
TGTGCCAGCAGCTTAACTTACAGCAATGAAGCTTTCTTT
>TRBV9|few|TRBJ1-2|TRBD1
CASSARGQGKVDWGYTF
TGTGCCAGCAGCGCGAGAGGACAGGGGAAAGTGGATTGGGGCTACACCTTC
>TRBV12-3/TRBV12-4|-|TRBJ1-5|-
CASSQWSNQPQHF
TGTGCCAGCAGTCAGTGGAGCAATCAGCCCCAGCATTTT
>TRBV6-5|-|TRBJ1-1|-
CASSYSAGHTEAFF
TGTGCCAGCAGTTACTCGGCCGGACACACTGAAGCTTTCTTT
>TRBV5-6|few|TRBJ2-5|-
CASSLAPRTAYSQETQYF
TGTGCCAGCAGCTTGGCCCCAAGGACAGCATACTCCCAAGAGACCCAGTACTTC
>TRBV11-1|few|TRBJ2-7|TRBD1
CASSLGCCRDRVSYEQYF
TGTGCCAGCAGCTTAGGATGTTGCCGGGACAGGGTCTCCTACGAGCAGTACTTC
>TRBV7-8|-|TRBJ2-5|TRBD2
CASSLRPPLAGEWQETQYF
TGTGCCAGCAGCTTACGCCCACCATTGGCGGGAGAATGGCAAGAGACCCAGTACTTC
>TRBV27|-|TRBJ2-7|-
CASSYGGTYEQYF
TGTGCCAGCAGTTACGGCGGAACCTACGAGCAGTACTTC
>TRBV7-8|-|TRBJ1-5|-
CASSSRHTAEPQHF
TGTGCCAGCAGCTCCCGACACACAGCTGAGCCCCAGCATTTT
>TRBV30|few|TRBJ1-2|-
CAWSVLEDGYTF
TGTGCCTGGAGTGTATTAGAGGATGGCTACACCTTC
>TRBV7-8|-|TRBJ2-5|-
CASTLAGFQETQYF
TGTGCCAGCACCCTAGCAGGTTTCCAAGAGACCCAGTACTTC